Each of the 10 T cell receptor beta chains below was sequenced from the same sample in a study of shared clonotypes between healthy human individuals. Some clones are missing from TCRdb's copy, which holds only in-frame ones; the method was immunoSEQ multiplex PCR. The sample includes about 1.1 million clones, roughly 77% of them seen just once. Sequencing was performed on memory CD4+ T cells from PBMCs. As for subset: CD45RA-negative fraction. Receptors originate from a man between 18 and 35 years old in good health. Some clones in this sample may be carry-over from other donors' samples.

The chain recombines TRBV25-1 with TRBJ1-4, with unresolved D. The CDR3 loop spans 15 amino acids. Per the germline V gene, CDR1 is MGHDK and CDR2 is SYGVNS. Trimming took off 3 bases at V and 7 bases at J, with 15 bases between the two ends. The CDR3 loop is CASSEGYGVGEKLFF. The CDR3 bases are TGTGCCAGCAGTGAGGGTTATGGGGTCGGTGAAAAACTGTTTTTT.

The CDR3 sequence is CSVSGQNNEQFF. For the CDR3, the DNA is TGCAGCGTGTCGGGACAGAACAATGAGCAGTTCTTC. This chain links TRBV29-1 with TRBJ2-1, with 7 bases that match TRBD1. This CDR3 contains 12 residues. Per germline, CDR1 SQVTM and CDR2 ANQGSEA. Germline trimming cut 6 bases from V and 5 bases from J; bases unmatched to any gene: 4.

The V and J genes are TRBV7-2 and TRBJ2-7, with TRBD1 matching over 8 bases. This CDR3 comprises 13 residues. Germline loops: CDR1 SGHTA, CDR2 FQGNSA. V lost 5 bases to trimming and J lost 6 bases; unmatched junction nucleotides: 6. CDR3 amino acids: CASSVGTGPEQYF. The DNA of the CDR3 is TGTGCCAGCAGCGTCGGGACAGGCCCCGAGCAGTACTTC.

The chain links TRBV5-1 to TRBJ2-2, with a weak D call TRBD2 (5 bases). The CDR3 is 15 amino acids. Looked up from germline, CDR1 is SGHRS and CDR2 is YFSETQ. With 2 bases removed from V and 7 bases from J, the gap between germline ends came to 15 bases. CDR3 DNA sequence: TGCGCCAGCAGCTTAGGTGTGCCTCGGGGCGGGGAGCTGTTTTTT. Its protein is CASSLGVPRGGELFF.

This chain connects TRBV9 to TRBJ2-2; perhaps TRBD2 as D (6 bases). Germline CDR1 and CDR2: SGDLS and YYNGEE. Between the trimmed V and J ends, which lost 0 bases and 2 bases, there was a span of 11 bases. The CDR3 spans 16 residues. The CDR3 nucleotides read TGTGCCAGCAGCGTAGGCGGAGGGTTTAACACCGGGGAGCTGTTTTTT. This codes for CASSVGGGFNTGELFF.

The rearrangement uses TRBV4-3 and TRBJ2-3, with 8 bases lining up with TRBD2. Germline loops: CDR1 LGHNA, CDR2 YSLEER. The CDR3 totals 17 residues. J gave up 2 bases and V 1 base, and 8 bases lay outside the gene matches. The CDR3 here is CASSQALSGALTDTQYF. Written as DNA, the CDR3 is TGCGCCAGCAGCCAAGCTCTTAGCGGGGCGCTCACAGATACGCAGTATTTT.

The sample holds one count of this clone. The chain uses TRBV5-1 and TRBJ1-4, with D uncertain. The CDR3 sequence is 15 residues long. Trimming took off 0 bases at V and 3 bases at J, with 9 bases between the two ends. Germline V gene lookup returns CDR1 SGHRS and CDR2 YFSETQ. The CDR3 reads CASSLGAGPNEKLFF. In nucleotides, the CDR3 is TGCGCCAGCAGCTTGGGGGCAGGCCCTAATGAAAAACTGTTTTTT.

This chain joins TRBV30 and TRBJ2-1, with TRBD2 identical over 8 bases. The CDR3 contains 17 residues. CDR1 is GTSNPN, CDR2 SVGIG, per germline (reference sequence). Trimming took 3 bases from V and 7 from J; bases not matched to a gene: 17. The CDR3 loop is CAWRRVASGRGGNEQFF. CDR3 coding DNA: TGTGCCTGGAGGCGGGTGGCTAGCGGGCGAGGAGGGAATGAGCAGTTCTTC.

There are a few counts of this clone. The chain carries TRBV21-1 and TRBJ1-1; TRBD1, the D gene given by the table, was not confirmed from the DNA. TRBV21-1 is shown as a pseudogene. CDR3 length: 16 amino acids. DNA of the CDR3: TGTGCCAGCATTCAGTCCCGGACAGTGTCGAACACTGAAGCTTTCTTT. This translates into CASIQSRTVSNTEAFF.

In DNA form, the CDR3 reads TGTGCCAGCAGTTCCGACCGGGACACATTCTACGAGCAGTACTTC. This gives the protein CASSSDRDTFYEQYF. This chain connects TRBV28 to TRBJ2-7; D may be TRBD1 (6 bases). This CDR3 spans 15 amino acids. Deletions cut 4 bases from V and 3 bases from J, with 16 bases between. From germline, CDR1 is MDHEN and CDR2 SYDVKM.